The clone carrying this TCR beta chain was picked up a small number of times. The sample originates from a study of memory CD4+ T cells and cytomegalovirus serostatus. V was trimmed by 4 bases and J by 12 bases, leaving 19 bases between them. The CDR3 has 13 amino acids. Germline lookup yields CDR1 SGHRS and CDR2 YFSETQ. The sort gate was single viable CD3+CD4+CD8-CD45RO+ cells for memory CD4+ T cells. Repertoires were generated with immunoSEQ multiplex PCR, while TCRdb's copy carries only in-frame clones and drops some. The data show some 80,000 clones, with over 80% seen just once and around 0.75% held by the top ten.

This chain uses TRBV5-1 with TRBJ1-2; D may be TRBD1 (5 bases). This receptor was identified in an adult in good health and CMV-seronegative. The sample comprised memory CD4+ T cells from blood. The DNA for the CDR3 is TGCGCCAGCAGCCCGGGATCCGGGGCGGTCGACACCTTC. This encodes CASSPGSGAVDTF.